The sequence of this TCR beta chain was determined in a study of T cell repertoires in cytomegalovirus infection (dated by TCRdb to about 2019). Background on the whole study: The HLA type of each donor mattered for the analysis, because public TCR beta signatures pointed to carriage of CMV infection along with the matching HLA type. Study-wide conclusions, independent of this receptor: In both this cohort and an independent cohort of 350 or so donors, the cumulative frequency of public TCR beta family members distinguished carriers of CMV infection plus the relevant HLA type. In the ex vivo response, HLA-C-restricted CMV-specific TCR beta clonotypes were dominant, and in two of eight donors the single most frequent clonotype came from this HLA-C-restricted group.

V was cut back by 5 bases and J by 10 bases, leaving a gap of 13 bases between them. CDR1 and CDR2 were assigned from the germline V gene as MNHEY and SVGEGT. The CDR3 covers 12 residues, taking in both the cysteine and the phenylalanine. The kept DNA is CDR3 alone, 36 bases in frame from the first base. Sequencing relied on an Illumina HiSeq 1500. TCRdb trimmed public reads at Q25 via fastp, called clones via MiXCR and kept in-frame beta chains. Entries are consolidated by CDR3 protein sequence, retaining the most common genes and DNA. The sample table lists 150,000 to 200,000 distinct CDR3 sequences, under 15% of them with a count of one. The ten largest account for roughly 27% of the sample. This clonotype showed up many times. Its antigen remains undetermined. Per-base quality was not reported, and no clone a single base away is much larger than it.

The sample was PBMCs. The receptor chain draws on TRBV6-2 or TRBV6-3 and TRBJ2-3, with the D call tentatively TRBD1 or TRBD2, each fitting 5 bases. This clonotype originated in a human donor in good health (CMV status not recorded). Some clones in this sample may be carry-over from other donors' samples. DNA sequence: TGTGCCAGCAGTAGACAGCGGCTGGCGCAGTATTTT. Translated, this is CASSRQRLAQYF.